Listed here are 30 T cell receptor beta chains from one sample, sequenced in a study of shared clonotypes between healthy human individuals. Generated by immunoSEQ multiplex PCR, the TCRdb table keeps only in-frame clones and is missing some. Of more than 2 million clones in the sample, over 85% were seen once. The sequencing input was naive CD4+ T cells sorted from blood. Subset indicated: CD45RA+ positively selected. These TCRs come from a man aged 18 to 29 in good health.

The chain recombines TRBV7-2 with TRBJ2-5; no clear D gene. This CDR3 has 14 residues. In germline, CDR1 is SGHTA, CDR2 FQGNSA. V lost 1 base and J lost 0, with 6 bases in between. The DNA for the CDR3 is TGTGCCAGCAGCTTAGGGCCTAACCAAGAGACCCAGTACTTC. Translating gives CASSLGPNQETQYF.

Of note for this clone: Different DNA sequences within this sample yield the same CDR3. V and J are TRBV7-3 and TRBJ1-2; unclear D gene. The CDR3 length is 13 residues. Trimming took 5 bases from V and 4 from J, leaving 11 bases between them. Germline CDR1 reads SGHTA; CDR2 reads FQGTGA. The CDR3 DNA follows: TGTGCCAGCAGCCCGGACGGTACCTATGGCTACACCTTC. It encodes CASSPDGTYGYTF.

Concerning this clone: In the same sample, other DNA sequences code for this CDR3. V usage is TRBV5-1 and J usage is TRBJ2-3; D ambiguous. Germline CDR1 and CDR2: SGHRS and YFSETQ. The CDR3 has 14 residues. V lost 0 bases and J 0 bases, leaving 5 bases between the germline ends. As DNA, the CDR3 is TGCGCCAGCAGCTTGGAACAGAGCACAGATACGCAGTATTTT. Translating gives CASSLEQSTDTQYF.

There are a few counts of this clone. This rearrangement joins TRBV6-6 to TRBJ2-7, with unresolved D. Germline V lookup: CDR1 MNHNY, CDR2 SVGAGI (reference sequence). This CDR3 comprises 13 residues. The ends were cut back, 4 bases at V and 4 bases at J, with 11 bases in the middle. This chain's CDR3 is CASSLAERYEQYF. DNA for the CDR3: TGTGCCAGCAGTTTGGCGGAGAGATACGAGCAGTACTTC.

Only one count was recorded for this clone. This sequence joins TRBV9 and TRBJ2-2; possibly TRBD2 for D (6 bases). The germline V and J ends were trimmed by 0 bases and 2 bases, with 17 bases remaining between them. The CDR3 is 18 amino acids. Germline values: CDR1 SGDLS, CDR2 YYNGEE. The CDR3 nucleotides read TGTGCCAGCAGCGTAGTAAGTTGGGGAGGAATTAACACCGGGGAGCTGTTTTTT. It translates to CASSVVSWGGINTGELFF.

The rearrangement joins TRBV6-6 to TRBJ1-2; D may be TRBD1 (6 bases). The germline V and J ends were trimmed by 8 bases and 5 bases, with 15 bases remaining between them. Germline V gene lookup returns CDR1 MNHNY and CDR2 SVGAGI (reference sequence). This CDR3 region has 13 residues. The CDR3 is CASAGAEVYGYTF. The CDR3 DNA sequence: TGTGCCAGCGCAGGGGCAGAAGTATATGGCTACACCTTC.

V and J are TRBV7-9 and TRBJ2-1; D uncertain. Germline V gene lookup returns CDR1 SEHNR and CDR2 FQNEAQ (reference sequence). Deletions cut 0 bases from V and 0 bases from J, with 6 bases between. The CDR3 spans 15 residues. The CDR3 nucleotides are TGTGCCAGCAGCTTAGCGTGGGGCTCCTACAATGAGCAGTTCTTC. Residues: CASSLAWGSYNEQFF.

This clone was detected once. The CDR3 spells CASSVFPNFRPTSTDTQYF. CDR3 in DNA: TGTGCCAGCAGCGTGTTTCCCAACTTTCGTCCCACGAGCACAGATACGCAGTATTTT. This rearrangement joins TRBV9 to TRBJ2-3, with unresolved D. This CDR3 spans 19 amino acids. CDR1 SGDLS and CDR2 YYNGEE come from the germline V gene. Trimming pared 2 bases from V and 0 bases from J, leaving 22 bases between. The entire variable domain, with the rest obtained from reference TRBV9 and TRBJ2-3, is as follows: DSGVTQTPKHLITATGQRVTLRCSPRSGDLSVYWYQQSLDQGLQFLIQYYNGEERAKGNILERFSAQQFPDLHSELNLSSLELGDSALYFCASSVFPNFRPTSTDTQYFGPGTRLTVL.

This rearrangement joins TRBV28 to TRBJ1-5, with D tentatively TRBD1 (6 bases). Deletions cut 3 bases from V and 2 bases from J, with 11 bases between. The CDR3 extends over 15 amino acids. Germline V gives CDR1 MDHEN, CDR2 SYDVKM. CDR3 in DNA: TGTGCCAGCAGTTTCGGGGGCGTTGGCAATCAGCCCCAGCATTTT. It encodes CASSFGGVGNQPQHF.

This clone has a single count. CDR3 coding DNA: TGTGCCAGCAGTTACTCCCAGGAAGCGGGGGGTTTGGAGCAGTTCTTC. Translated, it gives CASSYSQEAGGLEQFF. The V and J genes are TRBV6-6 and TRBJ2-1; TRBD2 aligns across 9 bases. CDR3 length: 16 amino acids. Germline V gene sequence: CDR1 MNHNY, CDR2 SVGAGI (reference sequence). V was pared by 0 bases and J by 10 bases, with 10 bases of the junction left unmatched.

This sequence joins TRBV5-1 and TRBJ2-5; 12 nucleotides match TRBD1. The CDR3 totals 15 residues. Germline V CDR1 and CDR2: SGHRS, YFSETQ. V gave up 3 bases and J gave up 5 bases; unmatched junction bases: 5. CDR3 DNA sequence: TGCGCCAGCAGCTGGGGGACAGGGGGCGACGAGACCCAGTACTTC. As protein: CASSWGTGGDETQYF.

This clone came up once. This chain links TRBV4-1 with TRBJ1-2; TRBD1 might be the D (5 bases). The germline V gene has CDR1 MGHRA and CDR2 YSYEKL. The ends were cut back, 3 bases at V and 7 bases at J, with 18 bases in the middle. The CDR3 is 15 amino acids. The DNA for the CDR3 is TGCGCCAGCAGCCAGTACGAGGGGCCTTGGGGTGGCTACACCTTC. This sequence encodes CASSQYEGPWGGYTF.

The J gene is TRBJ2-7, the V gene TRBV5-1, with D possibly matching TRBD1 (5 bases). Germline loops: CDR1 SGHRS, CDR2 YFSETQ. CDR3 length: 14 amino acids. Between the trimmed V and J ends, which lost 4 bases and 6 bases, there was a span of 17 bases. In nucleotides, the CDR3 is TGCGCCAGCAGCCCTGGCCGATCGCAGGGCGAGCAGTACTTC. Its protein is CASSPGRSQGEQYF.

DNA of the CDR3: TGTGCCAGCAGCTTTACCCGACAGGGGTGGAAACTGTTTTTT. The encoded protein is CASSFTRQGWKLFF. J is TRBJ1-4 and V is TRBV7-2, with 8 bases matching TRBD1. CDR3 length equals 14 residues. The germline V gene encodes CDR1 SGHTA and CDR2 FQGNSA. V trimming: 3 bases; J trimming: 11 bases; junction bases outside the gene matches: 8.

Turning to this clone: Sequence at one end of the junction differs from germline and may be a read error. The chain links TRBV7-7 to TRBJ1-2; no clear D gene. This CDR3 has 11 amino acids. Germline V gene data show CDR1 as SSHAT and CDR2 as FNYEAQ (reference sequence). The DNA of the CDR3 is TGTGCTAGCAGCCTCTCCGGTGGCTACACCTTC. It encodes CASSLSGGYTF.

The chain has TRBV9 and TRBJ1-1; D is ambiguous. CDR1 and CDR2 (germline): SGDLS, YYNGEE. The CDR3 runs 16 residues. V dropped 0 bases and J dropped 0 bases, with 12 bases sitting between them. The CDR3 DNA reads as TGTGCCAGCAGCGTAGTGGAGGGTTGGCTGAACACTGAAGCTTTCTTT. Translating it yields CASSVVEGWLNTEAFF.

V and J are TRBV28 and TRBJ1-4; D gene ambiguous. Germline V gene data show CDR1 as MDHEN and CDR2 as SYDVKM. The CDR3 is 13 amino acids. Trimming removed 3 bases at V and 0 bases at J, with 2 bases between. The CDR3 DNA reads as TGTGCCAGCAGTTTGGCAACTAATGAAAAACTGTTTTTT. Translating gives CASSLATNEKLFF.

The chain recombines TRBV5-1 with TRBJ1-5; TRBD1 matches 8 bases. The CDR3 runs 15 residues. Trimming took 1 base from V and 4 from J; bases not matched to a gene: 4. The germline CDR1 and CDR2 sequences are SGHRS and YFSETQ. CDR3 loop: CASSLWTGPNQPQHF. The CDR3 DNA is TGCGCCAGCAGCTTGTGGACAGGGCCGAATCAGCCCCAGCATTTT.

The rearrangement uses TRBV4-1 and TRBJ1-1; possible D gene TRBD1, 5 bases. Germline CDR1 is MGHRA and CDR2 is YSYEKL. There are 17 residues in the CDR3. The germline V and J ends were trimmed by 3 bases and 1 base, with 18 bases remaining between them. The CDR3 DNA is TGCGCCAGCAGCCAGATTCAGGGTGTTTACAAGAACACTGAAGCTTTCTTT. This translates into CASSQIQGVYKNTEAFF.

This chain links TRBV4-2 with TRBJ2-3; TRBD2 agrees at 9 bases. J gave up 5 bases and V 4 bases, and 16 bases lay outside the gene matches. The CDR3 is 18 amino acids. The germline gives CDR1 LGHNA, CDR2 YNFKEQ. CDR3 coding DNA: TGTGCCAGCAGCCCGGGGGGCCTTAGCGGGGGAATAAGAGATACGCAGTATTTT. Its protein is CASSPGGLSGGIRDTQYF.

Turning to this clone: With a much larger clone just one base away, this may be a read error. The CDR3 coding sequence is TGTGCCTGGAGGGGACAGGGATTGGGCTATGGCTACACCTTC. It codes for CAWRGQGLGYGYTF. The rearrangement joins TRBV30 to TRBJ1-2, with 9 bases aligning to TRBD1. CDR3 size: 14 residues. CDR1 GTSNPN and CDR2 SVGIG come from the germline V gene (reference sequence). V shed 3 bases, J shed 4 bases, and the junction held 6 bases outside the gene matches. Full variable domain (missing parts from reference TRBV30 and TRBJ1-2): SQTIHQWPATLVQPVGSPLSLECTVEGTSNPNLYWYRQAAGRGLQLLFYSVGIGQISSEVPQNLSASRPQDRQFILSSKKLLLSDSGFYLCAWRGQGLGYGYTFGSGTRLTVV.

The chain couples TRBV7-9 to TRBJ2-3; D is uncertain. Germline values: CDR1 SEHNR, CDR2 FQNEAQ (reference sequence). There are 16 residues in the CDR3. V was cut by 6 bases and J by 3 bases, with 19 bases left in between. CDR3 sequence (DNA): TGTGCCAGCAGTCTGGGCGGTAGGGTCGATACAGATACGCAGTATTTT. The encoded protein is CASSLGGRVDTDTQYF. The complete variable domain, with remaining parts taken from reference TRBV7-9 and TRBJ2-3, reads DTGVSQNPRHKITKRGQNVTFRCDPISEHNRLYWYRQTLGQGPEFLTYFQNEAQLEKSRLLSDRFSAERPKGSFSTLEIQRTEQGDSAMYLCASSLGGRVDTDTQYFGPGTRLTVL.

The gene calls are TRBV7-9 and TRBJ2-7; D not certain. Germline values: CDR1 SEHNR, CDR2 FQNEAQ (reference sequence). The V and J ends lost 3 bases and 7 bases respectively, with 10 bases between them. The length of the CDR3 is 12 residues. DNA for the CDR3: TGTGCCAGCAGCTTCAACAGACGGGAGCAGTACTTC. The encoded protein is CASSFNRREQYF.

Note on this clone: The junction shows a germline mismatch at one end, possibly a read error. The rearrangement links TRBV30 to TRBJ1-6; D is undetermined. The CDR3 length is 14 residues. Per the germline V gene, CDR1 is GTSNPN and CDR2 is SVGIG (reference sequence). The CDR3 region has the DNA TGTGCCTGGGCAAGCCTCTCCTATACTTCACCCCTCCACTTT. Residues: CAWASLSYTSPLHF.

About this clone itself: Additional DNA sequences in this sample encode the identical CDR3. The CDR3 coding sequence is TGTGCCTGGAGTGTACTCACAGTGAACACTGAAGCTTTCTTT. This codes for CAWSVLTVNTEAFF. V gene TRBV30 combines with J gene TRBJ1-1; D is uncertain. The CDR3 has 14 amino acids. V was clipped by 0 bases and J by 0 bases, with 8 bases between them. Germline-derived CDR1 and CDR2 are GTSNPN and SVGIG (reference sequence).

V gene TRBV30 combines with J gene TRBJ2-7; tentative D call: TRBD2 (6 bases). Germline CDR1 GTSNPN, CDR2 SVGIG (reference sequence). Trimming took 0 bases from V and 4 from J, leaving 13 bases between them. This CDR3 has 14 residues. In nucleotides, the CDR3 is TGTGCCTGGAGTGTAGGGGCGGGGAGATACGAGCAGTACTTC. Residues: CAWSVGAGRYEQYF.

The rearrangement joins TRBV7-9 to TRBJ1-2, with D possibly TRBD1 on 6 matching bases. The CDR3 has 13 amino acids. The germline V gene has CDR1 SEHNR and CDR2 FQNEAQ (reference sequence). V dropped 3 bases and J dropped 8 bases, with 13 bases sitting between them. CDR3 coding DNA: TGTGCCAGCAGCTTTCAGGGGAGTCGAGGCTACACCTTC. Amino acids: CASSFQGSRGYTF.

This clone came up once. This same CDR3 is encoded by further DNA sequences in the sample. The chain links TRBV5-1 to TRBJ2-2; possible D gene TRBD1, 5 bases. Trimming stripped 1 base from V and 2 bases from J, with 9 bases between. In germline, CDR1 is SGHRS, CDR2 YFSETQ. This CDR3 has 15 residues. Written as DNA, the CDR3 is TGCGCCAGCAGCTTGTCCCAGGGTAACACCGGGGAGCTGTTTTTT. Translating gives CASSLSQGNTGELFF. The full variable domain, rest sourced from reference TRBV5-1 and TRBJ2-2, is KAGVTQTPRYLIKTRGQQVTLSCSPISGHRSVSWYQQTPGQGLQFLFEYFSETQRNKGNFPGRFSGRQFSNSRSEMNVSTLELGDSALYLCASSLSQGNTGELFFGEGSRLTVL.

The gene calls are TRBV7-8 and TRBJ1-1; D is perhaps TRBD1 (5 bases). V was trimmed by 3 bases and J by 4 bases, leaving 21 bases between them. Germline V gives CDR1 SGHVS, CDR2 FQNEAQ. The CDR3 contains 17 residues. The CDR3, as DNA: TGTGCCAGCAGCTTGGGGGTTGGGAAGCCCGGCAGCACTGAAGCTTTCTTT. This sequence encodes CASSLGVGKPGSTEAFF. Complete variable domain (other parts from reference TRBV7-8 and TRBJ1-1): GAGVSQSPRYKVAKRGQDVALRCDPISGHVSLFWYQQALGQGPEFLTYFQNEAQLDKSGLPSDRFFAERPEGSVSTLKIQRTQQEDSAVYLCASSLGVGKPGSTEAFFGQGTRLTVV.

This chain links TRBV5-4 with TRBJ2-1; no reliable D call. Deletions cut 4 bases from V and 9 bases from J, with 17 bases between. There are 14 residues in the CDR3. Germline-derived CDR1 and CDR2 are SGHNT and YYREEE (reference sequence). The CDR3 nucleotides are TGTGCCAGCAGCCGAGCCGGGCCCCGGGCTGAGCAGTTCTTC. Amino acid sequence: CASSRAGPRAEQFF.